This T cell receptor (beta chain) was sequenced during a study of breast tumors, draining lymph nodes, adjacent tissues. MiXCR was run by TCRdb on the multiplex PCR reads, yielding one entry per CDR3 protein. This table has 50,000 to 75,000 distinct CDR3 sequences, roughly 57% appearing once. The V end was cut by 5 bases, the J end by 5 bases, with 16 bases between. This CDR3 is built from 15 residues. Germline CDR1 and CDR2: SGHTA and FQGNSA. This clonotype was observed once. The clonotype comes from a female donor with breast cancer. Some clones in this sample may be carry-over from other donors' samples. The sequenced material came from breast tumor tissue. V usage is TRBV7-2 and J usage is TRBJ1-5, with D hard to call. CDR3 in amino acids: CASSPPSSRDQPQHF. The CDR3 coding sequence is TGTGCCAGCAGCCCACCCTCGTCAAGGGATCAGCCCCAGCATTTT.